A selection of T cell receptor beta chains follows, all from one sample in a study of blood T cell repertoires in COVID-19. The protocol was immunoSEQ multiplex PCR, while the TCRdb copy is restricted to in-frame clones and leaves out a portion. The table shows some 340,000 clones, with 80% to 90% occurring only once. Sequencing input: PBMCs or T cells enriched from blood (not recorded which). Source of these receptors: a woman between 25 and 40 years old who had recovered from COVID-19. The CDR3 runs from the conserved cysteine through the conserved F or W. D genes are given only for firm matches. Clone sizes are given selectively: once, few, many, or a class where the clone is expanded.

V gene: TRBV2
clone size: -
D gene: -
J gene: TRBJ1-3
CDR3 protein: CASSQFEGEMGNTIYF
CDR3 DNA: TGTGCCAGCAGCCAATTCGAGGGTGAGATGGGAAACACCATATATTTT

V gene: TRBV9
clone size: -
D gene: TRBD1
J gene: TRBJ1-5
CDR3 protein: CASSVDPGGLGQPQHF
CDR3 DNA: TGTGCCAGCAGCGTAGATCCAGGGGGCTTAGGTCAGCCCCAGCATTTT

V gene: TRBV6-1
clone size: -
D gene: -
J gene: TRBJ1-3
CDR3 protein: CASSGGWARGSKTLNTIYF
CDR3 DNA: TGTGCCAGCAGTGGAGGTTGGGCTCGGGGGTCAAAAACTTTAAACACCATATATTTT

V gene: TRBV11-2
clone size: -
D gene: TRBD1
J gene: TRBJ1-3
CDR3 protein: CASSAQGAFSGNTIYF
CDR3 DNA: TGTGCCAGCAGCGCACAGGGGGCCTTCTCTGGAAACACCATATATTTT

V gene: TRBV11-2
clone size: -
D gene: TRBD1
J gene: TRBJ2-7
CDR3 protein: CASSPTWDRPNEQYF
CDR3 DNA: TGTGCCAGCAGCCCAACCTGGGACAGGCCCAACGAGCAGTACTTC

V gene: TRBV24-1
clone size: -
D gene: -
J gene: TRBJ2-2
CDR3 protein: CATSESRDTGELFF
CDR3 DNA: TGTGCCACCAGTGAATCGCGGGACACCGGGGAGCTGTTTTTT

V gene: TRBV7-3
clone size: -
D gene: -
J gene: TRBJ2-3
CDR3 protein: CASSYGEGGGDTQYF
CDR3 DNA: TGTGCCAGCAGCTATGGGGAGGGGGGCGGAGATACGCAGTATTTT

V gene: TRBV5-4
clone size: -
D gene: TRBD1
J gene: TRBJ1-1
CDR3 protein: CASSWETGGPQEDAFF
CDR3 DNA: TGTGCCAGCAGCTGGGAGACAGGGGGCCCGCAAGAGGACGCTTTCTTT

V gene: TRBV5-1
clone size: few
D gene: TRBD1
J gene: TRBJ1-2
CDR3 protein: CASSLSPGTAYGYTF
CDR3 DNA: TGCGCCAGCAGCTTGTCGCCCGGGACAGCTTATGGCTACACCTTC

V gene: TRBV28
clone size: -
D gene: -
J gene: TRBJ1-2
CDR3 protein: CASSLGQSYYGYTF
CDR3 DNA: TGTGCCAGCAGTTTAGGGCAGTCTTACTATGGCTACACCTTC

V gene: TRBV5-1
clone size: -
D gene: -
J gene: TRBJ2-7
CDR3 protein: CASSLLERDEQYF
CDR3 DNA: TGCGCCAGCAGCTTGCTTGAACGGGACGAGCAGTACTTC

V gene: TRBV7-2
clone size: -
D gene: -
J gene: TRBJ2-5
CDR3 protein: CASSLTRQETQYF
CDR3 DNA: TGTGCCAGCAGCTTAACGAGACAAGAGACCCAGTACTTC

V gene: TRBV7-2
clone size: -
D gene: -
J gene: TRBJ2-1
CDR3 protein: CASSLMITGSYNEQFF
CDR3 DNA: TGTGCCAGCAGCTTAATGATAACAGGCTCATACAATGAGCAGTTCTTC

V gene: TRBV7-2
clone size: -
D gene: TRBD1
J gene: TRBJ1-2
CDR3 protein: CASSLDREDGYTF
CDR3 DNA: TGTGCCAGCAGCTTGGACAGGGAAGATGGCTACACCTTC

V gene: TRBV4-1
clone size: -
D gene: TRBD1
J gene: TRBJ1-3
CDR3 protein: CASSHLRQGTSGNTIYF
CDR3 DNA: TGCGCCAGCAGCCACCTACGACAGGGGACCTCTGGAAACACCATATATTTT

V gene: TRBV30
clone size: -
D gene: -
J gene: TRBJ2-1
CDR3 protein: CARSRGYNEQFF
CDR3 DNA: TGTGCCAGATCCCGGGGATACAATGAGCAGTTCTTC

V gene: TRBV5-1
clone size: -
D gene: -
J gene: TRBJ1-2
CDR3 protein: CASSLGTGTYGYTF
CDR3 DNA: TGCGCCAGCAGTTTGGGAACAGGGACCTATGGCTACACCTTC

V gene: TRBV19
clone size: -
D gene: -
J gene: TRBJ1-2
CDR3 protein: CASSIDSEYGYTF
CDR3 DNA: TGTGCCAGTAGTATAGATTCAGAATATGGCTACACCTTC

V gene: TRBV10-2
clone size: -
D gene: TRBD1
J gene: TRBJ1-1
CDR3 protein: CASRRGRTEAFF
CDR3 DNA: TGCGCCAGCAGGAGGGGGCGAACTGAAGCTTTCTTT

V gene: TRBV5-1
clone size: -
D gene: TRBD1
J gene: TRBJ1-6
CDR3 protein: CASSLGQGHSPLHF
CDR3 DNA: TGCGCCAGCAGCTTGGGACAGGGCCATTCACCCCTCCACTTT

V gene: TRBV20-1
clone size: -
D gene: -
J gene: TRBJ2-4
CDR3 protein: CSALRGNIQYF
CDR3 DNA: TGCAGTGCCCTCCGCGGAAACATTCAGTACTTC

V gene: TRBV10-3
clone size: -
D gene: -
J gene: TRBJ2-7
CDR3 protein: CAISESGNEQYF
CDR3 DNA: TGTGCCATCAGTGAATCAGGTAACGAGCAGTACTTC

V gene: TRBV6-5
clone size: -
D gene: -
J gene: TRBJ1-1
CDR3 protein: CASSYRRNTEAFF
CDR3 DNA: TGTGCCAGCAGTTACAGGAGGAACACTGAAGCTTTCTTT

V gene: TRBV12-3/TRBV12-4
clone size: few
D gene: -
J gene: TRBJ2-1
CDR3 protein: CASSLHNEQFF
CDR3 DNA: TGTGCCAGCAGCCTACACAATGAGCAGTTCTTC

V gene: TRBV20-1
clone size: -
D gene: -
J gene: TRBJ2-1
CDR3 protein: CSASIPGGSYNEQFF
CDR3 DNA: TGCAGTGCTAGTATCCCTGGAGGATCCTACAATGAGCAGTTCTTC

V gene: TRBV4-3
clone size: -
D gene: TRBD1
J gene: TRBJ2-7
CDR3 protein: CASSQMKGTDRFGEQYF
CDR3 DNA: TGCGCCAGCAGCCAAATGAAAGGGACAGACCGCTTCGGGGAGCAGTACTTC

V gene: TRBV5-8
clone size: few
D gene: -
J gene: TRBJ1-1
CDR3 protein: CASSSLPQGNTEAFF
CDR3 DNA: TGTGCCAGCAGCTCCCTCCCCCAGGGGAACACTGAAGCTTTCTTT

V gene: TRBV5-6
clone size: -
D gene: TRBD1
J gene: TRBJ2-1
CDR3 protein: CASSLSSATGYFNEQFF
CDR3 DNA: TGTGCCAGCAGCTTGAGTTCCGCGACAGGGTACTTCAATGAGCAGTTCTTC

V gene: TRBV6-6
clone size: once
D gene: TRBD1
J gene: TRBJ1-2
CDR3 protein: CASSWTGAYGYTF
CDR3 DNA: TGTGCCAGCAGTTGGACAGGGGCCTATGGCTACACCTTC

V gene: TRBV5-4
clone size: few
D gene: TRBD1
J gene: TRBJ2-7
CDR3 protein: CASSLDRGQTYEQYF
CDR3 DNA: TGTGCCAGCAGCTTGGACAGGGGGCAAACCTACGAGCAGTACTTC

V gene: TRBV7-2
clone size: -
D gene: -
J gene: TRBJ2-5
CDR3 protein: CASSTGQIQETQYF
CDR3 DNA: TGTGCCAGCAGCACCGGACAGATTCAAGAGACCCAGTACTTC

V gene: TRBV5-6
clone size: -
D gene: TRBD1
J gene: TRBJ1-3
CDR3 protein: CASSLPGQGNTIYF
CDR3 DNA: TGTGCCAGCAGCCTTCCGGGACAGGGCAACACCATATATTTT

V gene: TRBV27
clone size: -
D gene: -
J gene: TRBJ2-1
CDR3 protein: CGAGPVGNEQFF
CDR3 DNA: TGTGGTGCGGGGCCGGTCGGGAATGAGCAGTTCTTC

V gene: TRBV10-3
clone size: -
D gene: TRBD1
J gene: TRBJ1-1
CDR3 protein: CATKDRVVGNTEAFF
CDR3 DNA: TGTGCCACCAAGGACAGGGTGGTAGGGAACACTGAAGCTTTCTTT

V gene: TRBV7-2
clone size: few
D gene: -
J gene: TRBJ1-5
CDR3 protein: CASSLDGVNNQPQHF
CDR3 DNA: TGTGCCAGCAGCTTAGACGGGGTCAACAATCAGCCCCAGCATTTT

V gene: TRBV20-1
clone size: -
D gene: -
J gene: TRBJ1-5
CDR3 protein: CSASSRVSYQPQHF
CDR3 DNA: TGCAGTGCTAGTTCCAGGGTTTCTTATCAGCCCCAGCATTTT

V gene: TRBV19
clone size: -
D gene: -
J gene: TRBJ2-7
CDR3 protein: CASSTSVLGSYEQYF
CDR3 DNA: TGTGCCAGTAGTACCTCTGTACTAGGTTCCTACGAGCAGTACTTC

V gene: TRBV28
clone size: -
D gene: -
J gene: TRBJ1-4
CDR3 protein: CASSDSQVTTNEKLFF
CDR3 DNA: TGTGCCAGCAGCGACTCACAGGTTACAACTAATGAAAAACTGTTTTTT

V gene: TRBV5-5
clone size: few
D gene: -
J gene: TRBJ1-4
CDR3 protein: CASSLARFNEKLFF
CDR3 DNA: TGTGCCAGCAGCTTGGCCAGATTTAATGAAAAACTGTTTTTT

V gene: TRBV13
clone size: once
D gene: TRBD1
J gene: TRBJ2-7
CDR3 protein: CASSLGIGTGAYEQYF
CDR3 DNA: TGTGCCAGCAGCTTAGGTATTGGGACAGGCGCCTACGAGCAGTACTTC

V gene: TRBV10-3
clone size: -
D gene: -
J gene: TRBJ1-1
CDR3 protein: CAISAKGRNTEAFF
CDR3 DNA: TGTGCCATCAGTGCCAAAGGGAGGAACACTGAAGCTTTCTTT

V gene: TRBV30
clone size: -
D gene: TRBD1
J gene: TRBJ1-2
CDR3 protein: CAWTGTGLFGYTF
CDR3 DNA: TGTGCCTGGACCGGGACAGGGTTATTTGGCTACACCTTC

V gene: TRBV6-1
clone size: -
D gene: TRBD1
J gene: TRBJ1-1
CDR3 protein: CASSELPGGMNTEAFF
CDR3 DNA: TGTGCCAGCAGTGAACTCCCAGGGGGTATGAACACTGAAGCTTTCTTT

V gene: TRBV18
clone size: -
D gene: TRBD1
J gene: TRBJ1-1
CDR3 protein: CASSPGTGDRTEAFF
CDR3 DNA: TGTGCCAGCTCACCAGGGACAGGGGACAGGACTGAAGCTTTCTTT

V gene: TRBV6-1
clone size: once
D gene: -
J gene: TRBJ1-2
CDR3 protein: CASSEFPRYGYTF
CDR3 DNA: TGTGCCAGCAGTGAATTCCCCCGCTATGGCTACACCTTC

V gene: TRBV5-1
clone size: -
D gene: -
J gene: TRBJ1-1
CDR3 protein: CASSLQGEAFF
CDR3 DNA: TGCGCCAGCAGCTTGCAGGGGGAAGCTTTCTTT

V gene: TRBV4-1
clone size: -
D gene: -
J gene: TRBJ1-3
CDR3 protein: CASSQGQVDTIYF
CDR3 DNA: TGCGCCAGCAGCCAAGGGCAGGTCGACACCATATATTTT

V gene: TRBV11-3
clone size: -
D gene: TRBD2
J gene: TRBJ2-5
CDR3 protein: CASSLGLAVQETQYF
CDR3 DNA: TGTGCCAGCAGCTTAGGACTAGCGGTTCAAGAGACCCAGTACTTC

V gene: TRBV6-1
clone size: -
D gene: -
J gene: TRBJ1-5
CDR3 protein: CASSERTVIQPQHF
CDR3 DNA: TGTGCCAGCAGTGAGAGGACAGTGATTCAGCCCCAGCATTTT

V gene: TRBV30
clone size: -
D gene: TRBD1
J gene: TRBJ1-1
CDR3 protein: CACQGVNGEAFF
CDR3 DNA: TGTGCCTGTCAGGGGGTAAACGGTGAAGCTTTCTTT

V gene: TRBV3-1/TRBV3-2
clone size: -
D gene: -
J gene: TRBJ1-4
CDR3 protein: CASSPTGWNGEKLFF
CDR3 DNA: TGTGCCAGCAGCCCTACAGGGTGGAACGGAGAAAAACTGTTTTTT

V gene: TRBV2
clone size: -
D gene: -
J gene: TRBJ1-1
CDR3 protein: CASSITPEAFF
CDR3 DNA: TGTGCCAGCAGTATTACACCTGAAGCTTTCTTT

V gene: TRBV5-8
clone size: -
D gene: -
J gene: TRBJ1-3
CDR3 protein: CASSYGHGNTIYF
CDR3 DNA: TGTGCCAGCAGCTACGGACACGGAAACACCATATATTTT

V gene: TRBV7-8
clone size: -
D gene: TRBD2
J gene: TRBJ2-4
CDR3 protein: CASSLMMRGILAKNIQYF
CDR3 DNA: TGTGCCAGCAGCCTTATGATGCGGGGGATCCTAGCCAAAAACATTCAGTACTTC

V gene: TRBV10-3
clone size: -
D gene: TRBD1
J gene: TRBJ1-2
CDR3 protein: CAISERDRGSSGYTF
CDR3 DNA: TGTGCCATCAGTGAACGGGACAGGGGAAGTTCCGGCTACACCTTC